What follows are 15 T cell receptor beta chains derived from one specimen sequenced in a study of cytomegalovirus exposure and HLA in healthy donors. The PCR made use of 60 Vbeta and 13 Jbeta primers. Repertoires were generated with immunoSEQ multiplex PCR, while TCRdb's copy carries only in-frame clones and drops some. The sample has about 100,000 clones, approximately 82% seen once; the top ten hold roughly 2.6%. The sample comprised PBMCs. Receptors originate from a man aged 35-49 years in good health and CMV-seronegative.

The gene calls are TRBV27 and TRBJ2-6; no reliable D call. V was pared by 6 bases and J by 2 bases, with 14 bases between. CDR1 and CDR2 (germline): MNHEY, SMNVEV (reference sequence). The CDR3 runs to 16 residues. The CDR3 DNA reads as TGTGCCAGCAGCCAGCGATCCCGCCCTGGGGCCAACGTCCTGACTTTC. It yields the protein CASSQRSRPGANVLTF.

The chain employs TRBV7-9 and TRBJ2-2; 7 bases match TRBD1. V lost 1 base, J lost 6 bases, and 8 bases stayed unmatched. Germline V lookup: CDR1 SEHNR, CDR2 FQNEAQ (reference sequence). CDR3 length: 16 residues. This CDR3 is CASSLGQGVRAGELFF. CDR3 nucleotide sequence: TGTGCCAGCAGCTTAGGACAGGGTGTCCGCGCCGGGGAGCTGTTTTTT. Full variable domain (missing parts from reference TRBV7-9 and TRBJ2-2): DTGVSQNPRHKITKRGQNVTFRCDPISEHNRLYWYRQTLGQGPEFLTYFQNEAQLEKSRLLSDRFSAERPKGSFSTLEIQRTEQGDSAMYLCASSLGQGVRAGELFFGEGSRLTVL.

The gene calls are TRBV11-1 and TRBJ2-1, with TRBD2 matching 11 bases. The V segment lost 2 bases and the J segment 1 base; nucleotides outside the gene matches: 4. Per germline, CDR1 SGHAT and CDR2 FQDESV (reference sequence). This CDR3 contains 17 residues. CDR3 amino acids: CASSLSSGGNSYNEQFF. The DNA of the CDR3 is TGTGCCAGCAGCTTATCTAGCGGGGGGAATTCCTACAATGAGCAGTTCTTC.

This clone has more than one count but fewer than ten. The junction differs from germline at one of its ends, possibly a read error. This chain links TRBV7-9 with TRBJ2-7; 10 bases align to TRBD2. This CDR3 contains 15 residues. Germline V lookup: CDR1 SEHNR, CDR2 FQNEAQ (reference sequence). CDR3 nucleotides: TGTTCCAGCAGCCCGCTAGCGGGGGCATCTTACGAGCAGTACTTC. The encoded protein is CSSSPLAGASYEQYF.

Of note for this clone: Lacking the conserved final phenylalanine or tryptophan, this CDR3 likely reflects a read error. V gene TRBV7-9 combines with J gene TRBJ2-7; a possible D gene is TRBD1 (5 bases). The CDR3 is 14 amino acids. Germline CDR1 reads SEHNR; CDR2 reads FQNEAQ (reference sequence). V was shortened by 1 base and J by 2 bases, with 9 bases between the two germline ends. The CDR3 DNA reads as TGTGCCAGCAGCTTAGGAAGCAGGGCCTACGAGCAGTACCTC. Its translation is CASSLGSRAYEQYL.

This clone appeared a few times. The chain combines TRBV4-3 with TRBJ2-6; 9 bases fit TRBD1. After removal of 3 bases from V and 4 bases from J, the junction contained 10 bases not matched to a gene. Germline CDR1 LGHNA, CDR2 YSLEER. This CDR3 spans 18 amino acids. CDR3 nucleotides: TGCGCCAGCAGCCAGGCTTCCGGGACAGGGCCAGGGGCCAACGTCCTGACTTTC. Its translation is CASSQASGTGPGANVLTF.

The V and J genes are TRBV18 and TRBJ1-1, with 7 bases aligning to TRBD1. This CDR3 comprises 14 residues. The J segment lost 4 bases and the V segment lost 3 bases, leaving 5 bases of the junction unmatched. The germline CDR1 and CDR2 sequences are KGHSH and LQKENI. The CDR3 sequence: CASSPLTGITEAFF. DNA of the CDR3: TGTGCCAGCTCACCCCTGACAGGGATCACTGAAGCTTTCTTT.

The rearrangement joins TRBV2 to TRBJ1-5; TRBD1 matches at 8 bases. V trimming: 5 bases; J trimming: 4 bases; junction bases outside the gene matches: 4. From germline, CDR1 is SNHLY and CDR2 FYNNEI. CDR3 length: 14 amino acids. The CDR3 loop is CASSQGAKNQPQHF. The DNA of the CDR3 is TGTGCCAGCAGTCAGGGGGCGAAGAATCAGCCCCAGCATTTT.

The gene calls are TRBV4-1 and TRBJ1-5; D unclear. Trimming removed 0 bases at V and 0 bases at J, with 12 bases between. The CDR3 has 17 amino acids. Germline CDR1 is MGHRA and CDR2 is YSYEKL. CDR3 residues: CASSQEGQAYSNQPQHF. Written as DNA, the CDR3 is TGCGCCAGCAGCCAAGAGGGCCAGGCTTATAGCAATCAGCCCCAGCATTTT.

V usage is TRBV14 and J usage is TRBJ1-4, with D unclear. V lost 0 bases and J lost 4, with 18 bases in between. The CDR3 covers 18 residues. Germline V gene data show CDR1 as SGHDN and CDR2 as FVKESK. CDR3 protein: CASSQDDQKYSLNEKLFF. The CDR3 DNA is TGTGCCAGCAGCCAAGATGATCAAAAGTACAGTCTTAATGAAAAACTGTTTTTT.

The rearrangement links TRBV5-1 to TRBJ2-5; D perhaps matches TRBD1 (5 bases). CDR1 and CDR2 (germline): SGHRS, YFSETQ. The CDR3 totals 14 residues. V was pared by 2 bases and J by 5 bases, with 13 bases between. The CDR3 DNA reads TGCGCCAGCAGCTTCCAGGGATTACAGGAGACCCAGTACTTC. Protein product: CASSFQGLQETQYF.

This clone has a single count. The chain carries TRBV5-6 and TRBJ1-2; perhaps TRBD1 as D (6 bases). The CDR3 consists of 13 residues. The germline CDR1 and CDR2 sequences are SGHDT and YYEEEE. Trimming stripped 4 bases from V and 1 base from J, with 8 bases between. CDR3 protein: CASSEDSNYGYTF. The CDR3 nucleotides are TGTGCCAGCAGCGAGGACAGTAACTATGGCTACACCTTC.

The chain has TRBV19 and TRBJ1-6, with D unclear. V lost 8 bases to trimming and J lost 9 bases, with 17 bases between them. The CDR3 is 14 amino acids. The germline CDR1 and CDR2 sequences are LNHDA and SQIVND (reference sequence). The CDR3 here is CASGGRSWGSPLHF. Written as DNA, the CDR3 is TGTGCCAGTGGAGGACGTTCTTGGGGTTCACCCCTCCACTTT.

The chain has TRBV27 and TRBJ1-6, with D possibly being TRBD1 (5 bases). V lost 2 bases to trimming and J lost 3 bases, with 11 bases between them. The CDR3 runs to 16 residues. The V gene's germline CDR1 is MNHEY and CDR2 SMNVEV (reference sequence). CDR3 sequence: CASSLGQGGYNSPLHF. CDR3 nucleotide sequence: TGTGCCAGCAGTTTAGGGCAGGGTGGCTATAATTCACCCCTCCACTTT.

This chain connects TRBV9 to TRBJ2-1, with 11 bases fitting TRBD2. The CDR3 totals 16 residues. With V trimmed by 1 base and J by 9 bases, 9 bases remained unmatched. Germline loops: CDR1 SGDLS, CDR2 YYNGEE. CDR3 sequence: CASSVFTSGGFGEQFF. In DNA, the CDR3 is TGTGCCAGCAGCGTATTCACTAGCGGGGGTTTTGGTGAGCAGTTCTTC.